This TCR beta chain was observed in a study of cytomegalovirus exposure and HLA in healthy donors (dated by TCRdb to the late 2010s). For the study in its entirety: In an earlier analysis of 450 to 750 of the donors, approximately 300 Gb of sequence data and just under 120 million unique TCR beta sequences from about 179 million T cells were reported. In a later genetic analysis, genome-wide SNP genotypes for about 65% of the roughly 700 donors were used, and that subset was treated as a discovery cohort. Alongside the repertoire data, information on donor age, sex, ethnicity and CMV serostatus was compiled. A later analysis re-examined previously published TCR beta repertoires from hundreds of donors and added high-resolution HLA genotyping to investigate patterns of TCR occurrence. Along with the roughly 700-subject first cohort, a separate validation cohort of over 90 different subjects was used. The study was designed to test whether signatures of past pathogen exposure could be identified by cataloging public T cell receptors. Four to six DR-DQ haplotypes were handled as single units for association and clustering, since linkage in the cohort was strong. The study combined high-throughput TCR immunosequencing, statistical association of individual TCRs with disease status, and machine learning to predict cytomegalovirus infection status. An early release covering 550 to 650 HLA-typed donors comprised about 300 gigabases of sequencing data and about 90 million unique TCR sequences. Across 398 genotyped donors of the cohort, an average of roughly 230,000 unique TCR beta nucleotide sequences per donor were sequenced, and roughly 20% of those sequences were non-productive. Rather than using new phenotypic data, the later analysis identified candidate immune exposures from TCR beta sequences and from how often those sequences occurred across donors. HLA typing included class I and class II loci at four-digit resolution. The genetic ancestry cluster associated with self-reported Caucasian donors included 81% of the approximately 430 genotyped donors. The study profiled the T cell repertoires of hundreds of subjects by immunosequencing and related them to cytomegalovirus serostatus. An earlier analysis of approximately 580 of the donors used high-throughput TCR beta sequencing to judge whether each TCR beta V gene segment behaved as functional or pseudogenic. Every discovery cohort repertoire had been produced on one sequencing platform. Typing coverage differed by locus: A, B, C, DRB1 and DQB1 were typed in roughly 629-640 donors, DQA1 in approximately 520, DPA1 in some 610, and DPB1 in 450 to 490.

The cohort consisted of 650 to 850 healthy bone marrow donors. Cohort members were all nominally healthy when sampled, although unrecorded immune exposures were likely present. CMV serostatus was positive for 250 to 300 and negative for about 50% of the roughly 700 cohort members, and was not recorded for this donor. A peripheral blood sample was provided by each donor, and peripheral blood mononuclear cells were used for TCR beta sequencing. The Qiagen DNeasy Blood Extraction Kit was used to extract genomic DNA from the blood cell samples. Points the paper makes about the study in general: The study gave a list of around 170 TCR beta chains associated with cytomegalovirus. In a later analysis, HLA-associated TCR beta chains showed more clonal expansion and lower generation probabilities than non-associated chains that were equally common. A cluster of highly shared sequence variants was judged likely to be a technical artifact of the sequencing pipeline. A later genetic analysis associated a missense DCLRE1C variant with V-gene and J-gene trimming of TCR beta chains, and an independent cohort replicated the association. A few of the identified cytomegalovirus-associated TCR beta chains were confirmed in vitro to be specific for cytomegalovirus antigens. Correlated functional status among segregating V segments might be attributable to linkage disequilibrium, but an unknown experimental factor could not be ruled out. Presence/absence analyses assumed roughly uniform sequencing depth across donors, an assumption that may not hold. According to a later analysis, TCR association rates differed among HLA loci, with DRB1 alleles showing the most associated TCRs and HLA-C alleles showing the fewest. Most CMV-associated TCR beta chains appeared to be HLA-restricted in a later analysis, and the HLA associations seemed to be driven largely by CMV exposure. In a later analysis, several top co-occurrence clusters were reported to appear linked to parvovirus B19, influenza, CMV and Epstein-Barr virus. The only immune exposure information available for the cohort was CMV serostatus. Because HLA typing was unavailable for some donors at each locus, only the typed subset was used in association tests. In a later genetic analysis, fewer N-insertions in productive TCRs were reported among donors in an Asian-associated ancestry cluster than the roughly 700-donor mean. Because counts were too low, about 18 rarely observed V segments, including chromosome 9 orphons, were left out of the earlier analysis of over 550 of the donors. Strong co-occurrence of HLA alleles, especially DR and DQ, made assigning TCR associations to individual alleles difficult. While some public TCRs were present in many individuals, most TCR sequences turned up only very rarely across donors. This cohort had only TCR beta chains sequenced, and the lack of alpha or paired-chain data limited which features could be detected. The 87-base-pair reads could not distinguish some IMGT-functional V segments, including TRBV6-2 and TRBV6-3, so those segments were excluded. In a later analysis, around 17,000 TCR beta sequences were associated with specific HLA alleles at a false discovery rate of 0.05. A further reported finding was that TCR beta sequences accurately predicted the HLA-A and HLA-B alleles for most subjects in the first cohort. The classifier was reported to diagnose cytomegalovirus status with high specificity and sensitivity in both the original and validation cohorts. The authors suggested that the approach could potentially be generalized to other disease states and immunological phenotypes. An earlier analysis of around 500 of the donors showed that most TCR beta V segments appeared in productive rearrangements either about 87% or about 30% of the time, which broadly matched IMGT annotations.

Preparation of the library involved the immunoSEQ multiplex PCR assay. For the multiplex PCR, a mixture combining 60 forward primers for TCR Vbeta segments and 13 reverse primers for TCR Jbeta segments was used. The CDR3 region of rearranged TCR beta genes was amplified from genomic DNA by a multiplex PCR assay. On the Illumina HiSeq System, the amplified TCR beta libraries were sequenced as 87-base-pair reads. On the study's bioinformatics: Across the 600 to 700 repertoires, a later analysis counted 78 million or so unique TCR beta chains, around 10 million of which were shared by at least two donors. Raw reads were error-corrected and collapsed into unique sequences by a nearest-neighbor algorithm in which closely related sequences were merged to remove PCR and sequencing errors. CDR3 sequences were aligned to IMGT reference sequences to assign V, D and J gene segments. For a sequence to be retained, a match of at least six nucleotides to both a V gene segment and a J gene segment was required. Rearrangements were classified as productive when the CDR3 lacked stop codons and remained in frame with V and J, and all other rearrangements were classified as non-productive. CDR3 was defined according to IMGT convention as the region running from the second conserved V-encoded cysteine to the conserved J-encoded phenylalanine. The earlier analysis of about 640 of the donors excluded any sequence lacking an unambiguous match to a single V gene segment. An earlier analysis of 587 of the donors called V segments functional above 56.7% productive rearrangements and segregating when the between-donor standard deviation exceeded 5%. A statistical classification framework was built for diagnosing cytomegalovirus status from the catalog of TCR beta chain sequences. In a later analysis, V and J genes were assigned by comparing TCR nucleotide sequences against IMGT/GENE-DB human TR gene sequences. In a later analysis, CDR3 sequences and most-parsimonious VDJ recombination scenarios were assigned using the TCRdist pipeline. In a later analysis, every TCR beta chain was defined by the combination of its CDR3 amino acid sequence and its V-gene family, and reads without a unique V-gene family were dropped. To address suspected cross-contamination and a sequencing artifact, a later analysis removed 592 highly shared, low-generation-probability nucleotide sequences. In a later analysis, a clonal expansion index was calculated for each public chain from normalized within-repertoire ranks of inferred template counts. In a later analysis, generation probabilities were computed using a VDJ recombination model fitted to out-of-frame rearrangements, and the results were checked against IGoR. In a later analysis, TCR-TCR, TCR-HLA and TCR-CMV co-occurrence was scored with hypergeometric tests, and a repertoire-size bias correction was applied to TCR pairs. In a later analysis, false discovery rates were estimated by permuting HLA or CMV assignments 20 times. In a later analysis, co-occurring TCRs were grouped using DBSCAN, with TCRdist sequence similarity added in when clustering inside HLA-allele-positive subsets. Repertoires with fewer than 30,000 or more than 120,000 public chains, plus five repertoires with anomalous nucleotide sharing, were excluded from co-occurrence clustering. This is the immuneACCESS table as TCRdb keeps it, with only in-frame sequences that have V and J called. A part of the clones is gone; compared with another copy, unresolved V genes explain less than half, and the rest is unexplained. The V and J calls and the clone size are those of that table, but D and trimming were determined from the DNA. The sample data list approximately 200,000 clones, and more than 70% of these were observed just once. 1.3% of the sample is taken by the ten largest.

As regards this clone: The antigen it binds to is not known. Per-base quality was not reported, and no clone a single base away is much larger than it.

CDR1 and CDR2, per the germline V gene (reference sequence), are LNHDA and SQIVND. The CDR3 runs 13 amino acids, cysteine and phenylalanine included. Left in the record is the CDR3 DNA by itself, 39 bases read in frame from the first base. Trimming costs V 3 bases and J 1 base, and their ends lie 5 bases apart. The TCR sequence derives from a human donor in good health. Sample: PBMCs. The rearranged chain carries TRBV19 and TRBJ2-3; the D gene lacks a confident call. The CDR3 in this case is CASSITGTDTQYF. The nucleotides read TGTGCCAGTAGTATTACAGGCACAGATACGCAGTATTTT.